The next 21 T cell receptor beta chains were all read from a single sample in a study of T cell responses to AZD1222 COVID-19 vaccine. Sequencing used immunoSEQ multiplex PCR; TCRdb keeps in-frame clones, though not all of them. The repertoire holds 43,000 or so clones, with roughly 91% as singletons. This material consisted of peripheral blood, taken 28 days after the second AZD1222 dose. Receptors originate from an adult who received the AZD1222 COVID-19 vaccine.

The genes are TRBV27 and TRBJ1-2; tentative D call: TRBD1 (5 bases). CDR1 MNHEY and CDR2 SMNVEV come from the germline V gene (reference sequence). The CDR3 is 14 amino acids. V was cut by 8 bases and J by 1 base, with 14 bases left in between. The CDR3 DNA follows: TGTGCCAGCGGGGGGGGTTCACTTAACTATGGCTACACCTTC. Translating gives CASGGGSLNYGYTF.

V gene TRBV6-2 or TRBV6-3 combines with J gene TRBJ2-7; D possibly uses TRBD1 or TRBD2 (5 bases each). The germline V gene encodes CDR1 MNHEY and CDR2 SVGEGT. V was clipped by 2 bases and J by 2 bases, with 13 bases between them. The CDR3 runs to 15 residues. This CDR3 reads CASSYRTGTTYEQYF. CDR3 bases: TGTGCCAGCAGTTACCGGACCGGGACCACCTACGAGCAGTACTTC.

This clone appeared once. V and J are TRBV6-5 and TRBJ1-2, with D perhaps TRBD1 (6 bases). The CDR3 is made up of 15 amino acids. Per germline, CDR1 MNHEY and CDR2 SVGAGI. V gave up 6 bases and J gave up 4 bases, with 18 bases separating them. CDR3 bases: TGTGCCAGCAGGCGCGCAGGGGTGCTGAGCTATGGCTACACCTTC. As protein: CASRRAGVLSYGYTF.

The chain couples TRBV21-1 to TRBJ2-3; TRBD1 is the table's D call, not checked against the DNA. TRBV21-1 is deemed a pseudogene. This CDR3 comprises 14 residues. Written as DNA, the CDR3 is TGTGCCACCAACCGGGACAGGGTAAACGATACGCAGTATTTT. It codes for CATNRDRVNDTQYF.

A single count supports this clone. This chain joins TRBV2 and TRBJ2-7; weak D call: TRBD2 (6 bases). This CDR3 has 14 amino acids. Germline-derived CDR1 and CDR2 are SNHLY and FYNNEI. Trimming removed 7 bases at V and 4 bases at J, with 17 bases between. The CDR3 DNA follows: TGTGCCAGCACCCCTGGGGGGATGTGGTACGAGCAGTACTTC. Encoded protein: CASTPGGMWYEQYF.

The V call is TRBV7-8, the J call TRBJ2-5, with 8 bases fitting TRBD1. V lost 5 bases and J lost 4; bases outside the gene matches: 15. The germline V gene has CDR1 SGHVS and CDR2 FQNEAQ. The CDR3 has 17 residues. The DNA of the CDR3 is TGTGCCAGCAGCACAAGCCGGACAGGGCGCGCCGTAGAGACCCAGTACTTC. It codes for CASSTSRTGRAVETQYF.

The V gene is TRBV7-9, the J gene TRBJ1-1; 8 bases map to TRBD1. The V segment lost 8 bases and the J segment 11 bases; nucleotides outside the gene matches: 10. Germline lookup yields CDR1 SEHNR and CDR2 FQNEAQ (reference sequence). The CDR3 spans 12 residues. This CDR3 is CASSGQGASAFF. DNA of the CDR3: TGTGCCAGCTCGGGGCAGGGGGCGAGTGCTTTCTTT.

The chain's CDR3 is CASSRRGENQNTEAFF. The CDR3 DNA reads TGTGCCAGCAGTCGTCGGGGGGAGAATCAGAACACTGAAGCTTTCTTT. The chain has TRBV6-2 or TRBV6-3 and TRBJ1-1, with D maybe TRBD1 (5 bases). V was clipped by 5 bases and J by 1 base, with 17 bases between them. Per the germline V gene, CDR1 is MNHEY and CDR2 is SVGEGT. The CDR3 has 16 residues.

The chain has TRBV6-2 or TRBV6-3 and TRBJ1-2, with TRBD1 identical over 9 bases. V shed 6 bases and J 3 bases; nucleotides not matched to a gene: 2. The CDR3 totals 13 residues. Germline loops: CDR1 MNHEY, CDR2 SVGEGT. CDR3 residues: CASSDRGYYGYTF. In nucleotides, the CDR3 is TGTGCCAGCAGCGACAGGGGGTACTATGGCTACACCTTC.

The V call is TRBV3-1 (or the pseudogene TRBV3-2), the J call TRBJ2-1, with no clear D. The CDR3 sequence is 12 residues long. V lost 0 bases, J lost 13 bases, and 10 bases lay in between. Germline loops: CDR1 LGHDT, CDR2 YNNKEL (reference sequence). CDR3 region: CASSQDRAPQFF. The CDR3 DNA reads as TGTGCCAGCAGCCAAGATAGGGCGCCCCAGTTCTTC.

The rearrangement links TRBV29-1 to TRBJ1-5; D not resolved. This CDR3 region has 13 residues. Trimming removed 7 bases at V and 6 bases at J, with 16 bases between. Per the germline V gene, CDR1 is SQVTM and CDR2 is ANQGSEA. CDR3 nucleotides: TGCAGCGCTACTAACGAGAGGAGTCAGCCCCAGCATTTT. Amino acids: CSATNERSQPQHF. The full variable domain, rest sourced from reference TRBV29-1 and TRBJ1-5, is SAVISQKPSRDICQRGTSLTIQCQVDSQVTMMFWYRQQPGQSLTLIATANQGSEATYESGFVIDKFPISRPNLTFSTLTVSNMSPEDSSIYLCSATNERSQPQHFGDGTRLSIL.

The gene calls are TRBV19 and TRBJ2-7; 9 nucleotides agree with TRBD1. From germline, CDR1 is LNHDA and CDR2 SQIVND (reference sequence). The CDR3 covers 17 residues. The V and J ends lost 5 bases and 5 bases, in that order; junction bases with no gene match: 16. The CDR3 loop is CASSAERGGTGSNEQYF. In DNA, the CDR3 is TGTGCCAGTAGTGCAGAGAGGGGAGGGACAGGGTCCAACGAGCAGTACTTC.

The chain carries TRBV10-3 and TRBJ2-7; D unclear. Germline loops: CDR1 ENHRY, CDR2 SYGVKD. V was pared by 2 bases and J by 3 bases, with 14 bases between. The CDR3 runs to 15 residues. The CDR3 sequence is CAISEKGPPLYEQYF. The CDR3 DNA is TGTGCCATCAGTGAGAAGGGCCCTCCCCTCTACGAGCAGTACTTC.

This sequence joins TRBV11-2 and TRBJ2-7; unclear D gene. CDR3 size: 13 residues. Deletions cut 0 bases from V and 8 bases from J, with 11 bases between. Germline CDR1 and CDR2: SGHAT and FQNNGV. CDR3 in amino acids: CASSLDRRNQQYF. In DNA form, the CDR3 reads TGTGCCAGCAGCTTAGACCGAAGAAACCAGCAGTACTTC. The variable domain in full, completed from reference TRBV11-2 and TRBJ2-7, reads EAGVAQSPRYKIIEKRQSVAFWCNPISGHATLYWYQQILGQGPKLLIQFQNNGVVDDSQLPKDRFSAERLKGVDSTLKIQPAKLEDSAVYLCASSLDRRNQQYFGPGTRLTVT.

This chain connects TRBV29-1 to TRBJ2-7, with D tentatively TRBD2 (5 bases). Germline assignment: CDR1 SQVTM and CDR2 ANQGSEA. The V and J ends lost 3 bases and 3 bases respectively, with 15 bases between them. CDR3 length: 14 amino acids. DNA for the CDR3: TGCAGCGTTGAGGACCCGAGGGCGGGCTACGAGCAGTACTTC. Its translation is CSVEDPRAGYEQYF.

The genes are TRBV19 and TRBJ2-3; 8 bases match TRBD2. CDR3 length: 15 amino acids. J gave up 1 base and V 5 bases, and 5 bases lay outside the gene matches. The germline V gene has CDR1 LNHDA and CDR2 SQIVND (reference sequence). The CDR3, as DNA: TGTGCCAGTAGTCGGACTAGCATGGGCACAGATACGCAGTATTTT. It is translated as CASSRTSMGTDTQYF. The variable domain in full, with the rest retrieved from reference TRBV19 and TRBJ2-3, is DGGITQSPKYLFRKEGQNVTLSCEQNLNHDAMYWYRQDPGQGLRLIYYSQIVNDFQKGDIAEGYSVSREKKESFPLTVTSAQKNPTAFYLCASSRTSMGTDTQYFGPGTRLTVL.

The chain recombines TRBV5-5 with TRBJ2-7; D may be TRBD1 (6 bases). CDR3 size: 13 residues. Germline lookup yields CDR1 SGHKS and CDR2 YYEKEE (reference sequence). The germline V and J ends were trimmed by 4 bases and 4 bases, with 12 bases remaining between them. CDR3 sequence reads: CASSQQGLYEQYF. The CDR3 region has the DNA TGTGCCAGCAGCCAACAGGGATTATACGAGCAGTACTTC.

CDR3 loop: CASSPRLAGGINEQFF. In nucleotides, the CDR3 is TGTGCCAGCAGCCCACGACTAGCGGGGGGGATTAATGAGCAGTTCTTC. This rearrangement joins TRBV5-4 to TRBJ2-1; 14 nucleotides agree with TRBD2. The CDR3 is made up of 16 amino acids. Unmatched junction bases numbered 7, after V lost 4 bases and J lost 7 bases. Germline lookup yields CDR1 SGHNT and CDR2 YYREEE (reference sequence).

V usage is TRBV27 and J usage is TRBJ2-1; D is possibly TRBD2 (7 bases). This CDR3 comprises 14 residues. The germline V and J ends were trimmed by 0 bases and 10 bases, with 13 bases remaining between them. The germline V gene encodes CDR1 MNHEY and CDR2 SMNVEV (reference sequence). The CDR3 DNA follows: TGTGCCAGCAGTTTATCATGGGGGGGGGCCGAGCAGTTCTTC. Its protein is CASSLSWGGAEQFF.

This clone was seen a handful of times. This sequence joins TRBV12-5 and TRBJ1-6; D remains ambiguous. The germline V gene has CDR1 LGHNT and CDR2 FRNRAP. The CDR3 is 14 residues long. V lost 6 bases and J lost 10, with 16 bases in between. The CDR3 nucleotides are TGTGCTAGTGGGTCCGCTAATTGGGGATCACCCCTCCACTTT. It translates to CASGSANWGSPLHF. Variable domain in full (rest from reference TRBV12-5 and TRBJ1-6): DARVTQTPRHKVTEMGQEVTMRCQPILGHNTVFWYRQTMMQGLELLAYFRNRAPLDDSGMPKDRFSAEMPDATLATLKIQPSEPRDSAVYFCASGSANWGSPLHFGNGTRLTVT.

The V call is TRBV6-1, the J call TRBJ1-1, with D possibly being TRBD1 (6 bases). The CDR3 totals 15 residues. Germline CDR1 and CDR2: MNHNS and SASEGT. Trimming took off 3 bases at V and 1 base at J, with 12 bases between the two ends. The CDR3 spells CASSDTGTPNTEAFF. In nucleotides, the CDR3 is TGTGCCAGCAGTGATACCGGGACACCGAACACTGAAGCTTTCTTT.